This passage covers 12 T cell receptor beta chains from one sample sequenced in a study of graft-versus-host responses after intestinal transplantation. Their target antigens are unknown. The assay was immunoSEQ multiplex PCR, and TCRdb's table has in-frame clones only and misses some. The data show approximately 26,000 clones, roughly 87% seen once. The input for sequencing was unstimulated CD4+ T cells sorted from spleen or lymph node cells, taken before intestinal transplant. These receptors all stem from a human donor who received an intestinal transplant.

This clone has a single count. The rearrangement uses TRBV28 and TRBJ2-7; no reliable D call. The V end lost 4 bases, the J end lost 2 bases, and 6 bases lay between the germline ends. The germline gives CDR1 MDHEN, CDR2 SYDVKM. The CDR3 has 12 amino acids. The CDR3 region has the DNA TGTGCCAGCAGTTACAGACCCTACGAGCAGTACTTC. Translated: CASSYRPYEQYF.

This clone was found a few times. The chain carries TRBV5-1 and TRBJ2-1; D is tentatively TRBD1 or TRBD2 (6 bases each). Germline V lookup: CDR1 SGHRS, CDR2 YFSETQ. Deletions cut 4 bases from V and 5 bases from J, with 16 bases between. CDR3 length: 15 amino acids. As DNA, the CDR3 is TGCGCCAGCAGCGAACGGGGGCCGCGAAACAATGAGCAGTTCTTC. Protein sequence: CASSERGPRNNEQFF.

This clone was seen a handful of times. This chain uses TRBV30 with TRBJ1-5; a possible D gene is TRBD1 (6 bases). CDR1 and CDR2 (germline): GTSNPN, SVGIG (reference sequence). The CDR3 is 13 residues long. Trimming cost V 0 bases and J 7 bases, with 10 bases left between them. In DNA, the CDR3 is TGTGCCTGGAGTGTACAGGGAGGACAGCCCCAGCATTTT. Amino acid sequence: CAWSVQGGQPQHF. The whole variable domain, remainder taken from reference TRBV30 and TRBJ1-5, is SQTIHQWPATLVQPVGSPLSLECTVEGTSNPNLYWYRQAAGRGLQLLFYSVGIGQISSEVPQNLSASRPQDRQFILSSKKLLLSDSGFYLCAWSVQGGQPQHFGDGTRLSIL.

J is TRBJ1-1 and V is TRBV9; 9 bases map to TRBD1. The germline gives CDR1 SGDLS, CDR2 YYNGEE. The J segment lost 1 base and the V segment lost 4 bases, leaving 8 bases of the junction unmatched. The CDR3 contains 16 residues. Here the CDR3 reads CASSSGQGNRNTEAFF. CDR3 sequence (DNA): TGTGCCAGCAGCTCGGGACAGGGCAATAGGAACACTGAAGCTTTCTTT.

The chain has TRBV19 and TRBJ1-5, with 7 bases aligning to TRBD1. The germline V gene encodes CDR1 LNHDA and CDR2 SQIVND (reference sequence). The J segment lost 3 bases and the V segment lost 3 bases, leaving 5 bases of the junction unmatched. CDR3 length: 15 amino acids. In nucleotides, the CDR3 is TGTGCCAGTAGTATCGCTACAGGGGACAATCAGCCCCAGCATTTT. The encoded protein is CASSIATGDNQPQHF.

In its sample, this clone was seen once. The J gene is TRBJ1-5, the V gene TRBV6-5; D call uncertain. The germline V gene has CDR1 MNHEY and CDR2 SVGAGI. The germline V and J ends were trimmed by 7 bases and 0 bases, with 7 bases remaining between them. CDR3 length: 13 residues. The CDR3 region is CASKGHSNQPQHF. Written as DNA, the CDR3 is TGTGCCAGCAAAGGCCATAGCAATCAGCCCCAGCATTTT.

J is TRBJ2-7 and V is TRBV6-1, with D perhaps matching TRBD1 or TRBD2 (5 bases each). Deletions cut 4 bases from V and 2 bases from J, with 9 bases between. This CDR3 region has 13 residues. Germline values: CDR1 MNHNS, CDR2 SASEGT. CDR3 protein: CASSAGTPYEQYF. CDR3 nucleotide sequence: TGTGCCAGCAGTGCCGGGACCCCCTACGAGCAGTACTTC.

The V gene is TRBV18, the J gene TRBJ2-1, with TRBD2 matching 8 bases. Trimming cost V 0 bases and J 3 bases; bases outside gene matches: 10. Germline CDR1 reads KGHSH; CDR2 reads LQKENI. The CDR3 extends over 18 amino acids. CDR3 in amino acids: CASSPPIPGGPVYNEQFF. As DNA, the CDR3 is TGTGCCAGCTCACCACCGATACCGGGAGGGCCGGTCTACAATGAGCAGTTCTTC.

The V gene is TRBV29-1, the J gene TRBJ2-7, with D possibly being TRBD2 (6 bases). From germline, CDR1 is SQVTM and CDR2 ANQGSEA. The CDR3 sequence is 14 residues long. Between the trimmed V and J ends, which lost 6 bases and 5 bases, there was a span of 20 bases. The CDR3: CSVAPRLVEDEQYF. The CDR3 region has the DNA TGCAGCGTGGCCCCCCGACTAGTGGAAGACGAGCAGTACTTC.

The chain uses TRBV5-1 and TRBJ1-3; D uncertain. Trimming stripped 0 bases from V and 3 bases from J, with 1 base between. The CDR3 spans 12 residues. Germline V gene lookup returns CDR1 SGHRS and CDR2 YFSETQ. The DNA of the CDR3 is TGCGCCAGCAGCTTGGATGGAAACACCATATATTTT. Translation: CASSLDGNTIYF.

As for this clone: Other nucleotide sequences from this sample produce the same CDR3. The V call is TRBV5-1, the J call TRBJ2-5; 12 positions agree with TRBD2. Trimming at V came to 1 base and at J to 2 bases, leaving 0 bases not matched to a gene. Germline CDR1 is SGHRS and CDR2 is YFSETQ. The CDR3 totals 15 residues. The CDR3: CASSLLAGGQETQYF. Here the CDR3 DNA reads TGCGCCAGCAGCTTGCTAGCGGGGGGGCAAGAGACCCAGTACTTC. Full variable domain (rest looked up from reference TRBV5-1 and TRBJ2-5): KAGVTQTPRYLIKTRGQQVTLSCSPISGHRSVSWYQQTPGQGLQFLFEYFSETQRNKGNFPGRFSGRQFSNSRSEMNVSTLELGDSALYLCASSLLAGGQETQYFGPGTRLLVL.

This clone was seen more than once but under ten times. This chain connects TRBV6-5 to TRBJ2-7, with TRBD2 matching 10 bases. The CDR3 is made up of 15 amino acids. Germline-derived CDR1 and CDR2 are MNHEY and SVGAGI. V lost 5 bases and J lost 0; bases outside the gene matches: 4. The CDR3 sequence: CASSNQRGGSYEQYF. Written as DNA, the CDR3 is TGTGCCAGCAGTAACCAGCGGGGGGGCTCCTACGAGCAGTACTTC.